The present T cell receptor (beta chain) was sequenced within a study of T cell repertoires in ileal Crohn's disease. Across the study: Operated complications were stricturing disease (roughly 60%) and penetrating disease (about 40%). M0 samples are biopsies from inflamed ileum in the resection specimen.

Using immunoSEQ multiplex PCR, the repertoire was profiled, and TCRdb retains in-frame clones only, with some absent. The table lists roughly 6,600 clones, under 85% of them singletons. In regard to this clone: Its antigen is as yet unknown.

Study outcomes and limitations: Every patient over 26.8% clonality showed endoscopic recurrence.

The time point is: inflamed ileum from the surgical specimen. This CDR3 is built from 14 residues. CDR1 and CDR2 (germline): SGHKS, YYEKEE (reference sequence). V lost 2 bases and J 1 base, leaving 9 bases between the germline ends. The genes are TRBV5-5 and TRBJ1-1; D is unclear. The clonotype comes from an adult with Crohn's disease. The specimen was ileal tissue. The CDR3 coding sequence is TGTGCCAGCAGCTTATGGCAGGCGAACACTGAAGCTTTCTTT. Encoded protein: CASSLWQANTEAFF. Based on the CDR3 plus reference TRBV5-5 and TRBJ1-1, the full variable domain is DAGVTQSPTHLIKTRGQQVTLRCSPISGHKSVSWYQQVLGQGPQFIFQYYEKEERGRGNFPDRFSARQFPNYSSELNVNALLLGDSALYLCASSLWQANTEAFFGQGTRLTVV.